A single sample gave rise to the 5 T cell receptor beta chains below, sequenced in a study of blood T cell repertoires in COVID-19. Some clones are missing from TCRdb's copy, which holds only in-frame ones; the method was immunoSEQ multiplex PCR. The data hold more than 45,000 clones, with more than 75% observed a single time. Material for sequencing was peripheral blood. These receptors all stem from an elderly woman with COVID-19, enrolled during active disease.

The V call is TRBV11-2, the J call TRBJ2-7, with 8 bases that match TRBD1. V was clipped by 5 bases and J by 5 bases; unmatched bases: 14. Germline V lookup: CDR1 SGHAT, CDR2 FQNNGV. This CDR3 contains 16 residues. DNA of the CDR3: TGTGCCAGCAGCCCGCGACTGACAGGGGTGTACGACGAGCAGTACTTC. It is translated as CASSPRLTGVYDEQYF.

The chain uses TRBV3-1 (or the pseudogene TRBV3-2) and TRBJ2-7; D ambiguous. Trimming removed 5 bases from V and 6 bases from J, with 11 bases in between. Germline values: CDR1 LGHDT, CDR2 YNNKEL (reference sequence). The CDR3 consists of 12 residues. For the CDR3, the DNA is TGTGCCAGCAGCTCAGGTCGGCGCGAGCAGTACTTC. This translates into CASSSGRREQYF.

This chain uses TRBV6-5 with TRBJ1-3, with D perhaps matching TRBD1 (6 bases). The CDR3 has 14 residues. Germline V gene lookup returns CDR1 MNHEY and CDR2 SVGAGI. V was pared by 4 bases and J by 2 bases, with 9 bases between. CDR3 in amino acids: CASSSGTTGNTIYF. In DNA, the CDR3 is TGTGCCAGCAGTTCCGGGACAACTGGAAACACCATATATTTT.

This clone was counted a single time. The chain employs TRBV19 and TRBJ2-2; 8 bases agree with TRBD2. V lost 6 bases, J lost 5 bases, and 14 bases stayed unmatched. The CDR3 spans 17 residues. The germline CDR1 and CDR2 sequences are LNHDA and SQIVND (reference sequence). The DNA of the CDR3 is TGTGCCAGTAGCGCATCGGGAAGCGGGAGATCTACCGGGGAGCTGTTTTTT. Translation: CASSASGSGRSTGELFF.

This chain links TRBV5-6 with TRBJ1-2; 9 bases fit TRBD1. The CDR3 consists of 14 residues. Germline CDR1 SGHDT, CDR2 YYEEEE. Trimming cost V 0 bases and J 8 bases; bases outside gene matches: 5. CDR3 residues: CASSLVGTGLGYTF. CDR3 in DNA: TGTGCCAGCAGCTTGGTGGGGACAGGGCTCGGCTACACCTTC.